The 30 T cell receptor beta chains in this list originate from one sample, sequenced in a study of STAT5B mutations in CD4+ large granular lymphocyte leukemia. Libraries were prepared by immunoSEQ multiplex PCR; TCRdb keeps only in-frame clonotypes and omits some of them. The table shows approximately 27,000 clones, with approximately 81% occurring only once. The specimen was CD4+ T cells from blood buffy coats. Receptors originate from a human donor in good health.

J is TRBJ2-7 and V is TRBV29-1; 10 nucleotides align to TRBD2. The ends lost 4 bases at V and 3 bases at J; junction bases unmatched: 9. The germline V gene encodes CDR1 SQVTM and CDR2 ANQGSEA. The CDR3 runs to 15 residues. The CDR3 reads CSVVTGGTSVYEQYF. The CDR3 DNA reads TGCAGCGTTGTCACAGGGGGGACTAGCGTCTACGAGCAGTACTTC.

The rearrangement links TRBV7-3 to TRBJ2-1; 7 bases are shared with TRBD2. Germline-derived CDR1 and CDR2 are SGHTA and FQGTGA. V lost 5 bases to trimming and J lost 9 bases; unmatched junction nucleotides: 10. The CDR3 runs 14 residues. CDR3 loop: CASSASRLAPEQFF. The CDR3 coding sequence is TGTGCCAGCAGCGCCTCTCGACTAGCTCCTGAGCAGTTCTTC.

The chain uses TRBV6-1 and TRBJ1-1; D is perhaps TRBD1 (5 bases). CDR1 and CDR2 from the germline V gene are MNHNS and SASEGT. The germline V and J ends were trimmed by 8 bases and 5 bases, with 15 bases remaining between them. This CDR3 comprises 13 residues. This CDR3 reads CASGLGPWTEAFF. CDR3 DNA sequence: TGTGCCAGCGGTTTGGGGCCGTGGACTGAAGCTTTCTTT.

The J gene is TRBJ2-1, the V gene TRBV9; 10 nucleotides agree with TRBD2. V shed 3 bases and J 4 bases; nucleotides not matched to a gene: 7. There are 16 residues in the CDR3. Looked up from germline, CDR1 is SGDLS and CDR2 is YYNGEE. CDR3 region: CASSDLAGVGYNEQFF. DNA of the CDR3: TGTGCCAGCAGCGATCTAGCGGGAGTGGGATACAATGAGCAGTTCTTC. The full variable domain, completed using reference TRBV9 and TRBJ2-1, is DSGVTQTPKHLITATGQRVTLRCSPRSGDLSVYWYQQSLDQGLQFLIQYYNGEERAKGNILERFSAQQFPDLHSELNLSSLELGDSALYFCASSDLAGVGYNEQFFGPGTRLTVL.

The V gene is TRBV7-9, the J gene TRBJ1-1; D is perhaps TRBD1 (5 bases). In germline, CDR1 is SEHNR, CDR2 FQNEAQ (reference sequence). CDR3 length: 14 amino acids. V was pared by 2 bases and J by 4 bases, with 11 bases between. The DNA for the CDR3 is TGTGCCAGCAGCTTATATAGGGACGGCACTGAAGCTTTCTTT. It is translated as CASSLYRDGTEAFF.

The J gene is TRBJ1-1, the V gene TRBV5-1, with D tentatively TRBD1 (5 bases). The germline gives CDR1 SGHRS, CDR2 YFSETQ. The ends were cut back, 5 bases at V and 7 bases at J, with 12 bases in the middle. The CDR3 loop spans 12 amino acids. This CDR3 is CASRRTTDEAFF. CDR3 DNA: TGCGCCAGCAGACGGACGACAGATGAAGCTTTCTTT.

This sequence joins TRBV11-2 and TRBJ2-5; no clear D. V was shortened by 4 bases and J by 4 bases, with 13 bases between the two germline ends. The CDR3 loop spans 14 amino acids. Germline CDR1 reads SGHAT; CDR2 reads FQNNGV. The CDR3 bases are TGTGCCAGCAGCTGGGGTCCAGCGACAGAGACCCAGTACTTC. Translation: CASSWGPATETQYF.

The chain joins TRBV27 to TRBJ1-1; D remains ambiguous. CDR3 length equals 13 residues. Germline values: CDR1 MNHEY, CDR2 SMNVEV (reference sequence). Trimming stripped 6 bases from V and 1 base from J, with 9 bases between. CDR3 residues: CASSPWGNTEAFF. CDR3 nucleotide sequence: TGTGCCAGCAGCCCATGGGGGAACACTGAAGCTTTCTTT.

The table lists this clone with a count of one. The gene calls are TRBV5-1 and TRBJ1-4; D gene uncertain. Germline CDR1 is SGHRS and CDR2 is YFSETQ. V lost 4 bases and J lost 8, with 21 bases in between. The CDR3 is 16 amino acids. This CDR3 is CASSPQFIGVGEKLFF. DNA of the CDR3: TGCGCCAGCAGCCCCCAATTCATCGGGGTCGGAGAAAAACTGTTTTTT.

The J gene is TRBJ1-2, the V gene TRBV5-1, with 7 positions matching TRBD1. The CDR3 is 14 amino acids. V was clipped by 7 bases and J by 6 bases; unmatched bases: 12. Germline V CDR1 and CDR2: SGHRS, YFSETQ. The CDR3 loop is CASAPRQGEDGYTF. In DNA form, the CDR3 reads TGCGCCAGCGCGCCTCGACAGGGAGAGGATGGCTACACCTTC.

The V call is TRBV5-4, the J call TRBJ2-5; weak D call: TRBD1 (6 bases). Trimming took 4 bases from V and 1 from J, leaving 11 bases between them. The CDR3 length is 14 residues. CDR1 is SGHNT, CDR2 YYREEE, per germline (reference sequence). The CDR3 DNA is TGTGCCAGCAGCGTACAGGGCCCCCAAGAGACCCAGTACTTC. Its protein product is CASSVQGPQETQYF.

The rearrangement uses TRBV6-5 and TRBJ1-6, with 7 nucleotides matching TRBD1. Per the germline V gene, CDR1 is MNHEY and CDR2 is SVGAGI. V trimming: 6 bases; J trimming: 3 bases; junction bases outside the gene matches: 2. The CDR3 spans 14 residues. The CDR3 sequence: CASRGQSYNSPLHF. CDR3 DNA sequence: TGTGCCAGCAGGGGACAGAGCTATAATTCACCCCTCCACTTT.

The table lists this clone with a count of one. The chain combines TRBV19 with TRBJ1-1, with D maybe TRBD1 (5 bases). V was clipped by 9 bases and J by 2 bases, with 19 bases between them. This CDR3 region has 15 residues. The V gene's germline CDR1 is LNHDA and CDR2 SQIVND (reference sequence). CDR3 loop: CASAPATVVNTEAFF. CDR3 nucleotide sequence: TGTGCCAGCGCCCCCGCGACAGTCGTAAACACTGAAGCTTTCTTT.

This clone was seen only a few times. V gene TRBV18 combines with J gene TRBJ1-2; D might be TRBD1 (6 bases). This CDR3 comprises 13 residues. CDR1 is KGHSH and CDR2 is LQKENI in the germline V gene. Deletions cut 3 bases from V and 7 bases from J, with 12 bases between. The CDR3 loop reads CASSPGQLGGYTF. CDR3 DNA sequence: TGTGCCAGCTCACCTGGACAGCTCGGTGGCTACACCTTC.

The chain links TRBV6-1 to TRBJ2-3, with D possibly being TRBD1 (5 bases). Germline loops: CDR1 MNHNS, CDR2 SASEGT. Trimming stripped 4 bases from V and 2 bases from J, with 10 bases between. The CDR3 length is 14 residues. CDR3: CASSVVRATDTQYF. The CDR3 nucleotides are TGTGCCAGCAGTGTAGTCAGGGCCACAGATACGCAGTATTTT.

The rearrangement joins TRBV28 to TRBJ1-5, with TRBD1 identical over 9 bases. With 3 bases clipped from V and 4 bases from J, the junction kept 10 bases outside the gene matches. Germline values: CDR1 MDHEN, CDR2 SYDVKM. The CDR3 loop spans 17 amino acids. The CDR3 loop reads CASSLSEGGQGNQPQHF. The CDR3 DNA reads TGTGCCAGCAGTTTGAGCGAGGGGGGACAGGGAAATCAGCCCCAGCATTTT.

CDR3: CASSRRFDPGLSNEKLFF. CDR3 coding DNA: TGTGCCAGCAGTCGCCGATTCGACCCAGGGCTGTCTAATGAAAAACTGTTTTTT. V and J are TRBV7-8 and TRBJ1-4; TRBD1 is a possible D gene (5 bases). V shed 6 bases and J shed 3 bases, with 23 bases lying between them. The CDR3 is 18 amino acids. Per germline, CDR1 SGHVS and CDR2 FQNEAQ.

The CDR3 nucleotides are TGCAGCGTTGAGTCGGGGGACCGGTACTTC. Translated, it gives CSVESGDRYF. The chain is built from TRBV29-1 and TRBJ2-5, with D maybe TRBD2 (6 bases). The ends were cut back, 3 bases at V and 13 bases at J, with 12 bases in the middle. CDR1 and CDR2 (germline): SQVTM, ANQGSEA. This CDR3 is 10 amino acids long.

V is TRBV11-3 and J is TRBJ2-3, with TRBD1 matching 8 bases. Germline values: CDR1 SGHNT, CDR2 YENEEA. The junction had 11 bases not matched to a gene; V was cut back by 5 bases and J by 4 bases. This CDR3 contains 16 residues. CDR3 residues: CASSRGKGTGSDTQYF. CDR3 bases: TGTGCCAGCAGCAGAGGCAAGGGGACAGGTTCAGATACGCAGTATTTT. Using reference TRBV11-3 and TRBJ2-3 for the parts outside the CDR3, the full variable domain is EAGVVQSPRYKIIEKKQPVAFWCNPISGHNTLYWYLQNLGQGPELLIRYENEEAVDDSQLPKDRFSAERLKGVDSTLKIQPAELGDSAVYLCASSRGKGTGSDTQYFGPGTRLTVL.

This clone has a single count. The chain uses TRBV5-1 and TRBJ2-5; 7 nucleotides match TRBD1. With V trimmed by 4 bases and J by 5 bases, 11 bases remained unmatched. Germline CDR1 is SGHRS and CDR2 is YFSETQ. There are 15 residues in the CDR3. The CDR3 region is CASSRSGTVKETQYF. The CDR3 DNA sequence: TGCGCCAGCAGCCGTTCCGGGACAGTAAAGGAGACCCAGTACTTC.

The chain combines TRBV6-6 with TRBJ2-7, with D tentatively TRBD1 or TRBD2 (5 bases each). From germline, CDR1 is MNHNY and CDR2 SVGAGI (reference sequence). Trimming pared 5 bases from V and 2 bases from J, leaving 7 bases between. This CDR3 region has 12 residues. The CDR3 DNA is TGTGCCAGCAGTGGGACGGCCTACGAGCAGTACTTC. Encoded protein: CASSGTAYEQYF.

The chain links TRBV2 to TRBJ2-3; D not certain. The germline V gene has CDR1 SNHLY and CDR2 FYNNEI. The V end lost 9 bases, the J end lost 2 bases, and 21 bases lay between the germline ends. The CDR3 contains 16 residues. The CDR3 reads CASGLDTKENTDTQYF. The DNA for the CDR3 is TGTGCCAGTGGTTTAGACACAAAGGAGAACACAGATACGCAGTATTTT.

On this clone itself: At one end, the junction sequence differs from germline, possibly due to a read error. Other nucleotide sequences in the sample specify the same CDR3. The rearrangement uses TRBV7-2 and TRBJ2-5; 11 bases fit TRBD2. This CDR3 is 14 amino acids long. Per germline, CDR1 SGHTA and CDR2 FQGNSA. CDR3 nucleotide sequence: TGTGCCAGCAGCAAACTAGCGGGAGTCGAGACCCAATACTTC. Amino acid sequence: CASSKLAGVETQYF.

The J gene is TRBJ1-5, the V gene TRBV2, with D uncertain. Germline V CDR1 and CDR2: SNHLY, FYNNEI. Trimming removed 5 bases from V and 1 base from J, with 6 bases in between. The CDR3 runs 13 residues. This CDR3 reads CASSLTSNQPQHF. The CDR3 DNA is TGTGCCAGCAGTCTTACGAGCAATCAGCCCCAGCATTTT.

V and J are TRBV27 and TRBJ1-6, with D uncertain. In germline, CDR1 is MNHEY, CDR2 SMNVEV (reference sequence). V lost 6 bases and J lost 0, with 6 bases in between. This CDR3 is built from 14 residues. The CDR3 here is CASRPNSYNSPLHF. The CDR3 DNA is TGTGCCAGCAGACCCAACTCCTATAATTCACCCCTCCACTTT.

The gene calls are TRBV9 and TRBJ2-3; D possibly corresponds to TRBD2 (5 bases). Trimming left V 0 bases short and J 6 bases short, with 20 bases between. The CDR3 totals 17 residues. Germline V lookup: CDR1 SGDLS, CDR2 YYNGEE. The CDR3, as DNA: TGTGCCAGCAGCGTAGCCCCTGGCCTCCAGAGGGCTGATACGCAGTATTTT. It is translated as CASSVAPGLQRADTQYF.

The gene calls are TRBV15 and TRBJ2-7, with no clear D. Germline-derived CDR1 and CDR2 are LNHNV and YYDKDF (reference sequence). V was cut by 1 base and J by 3 bases, with 7 bases left in between. The CDR3 covers 13 residues. The CDR3 region is CATSRAPLYEQYF. In nucleotides, the CDR3 is TGTGCCACCAGCAGAGCCCCTCTCTACGAGCAGTACTTC.

V is TRBV9 and J is TRBJ2-2, with D maybe TRBD1 (6 bases). CDR3 length: 16 amino acids. Trimming removed 3 bases at V and 0 bases at J, with 12 bases between. Per the germline V gene, CDR1 is SGDLS and CDR2 is YYNGEE. CDR3 bases: TGTGCCAGCAGCGGGACAGTTCCTCCGAACACCGGGGAGCTGTTTTTT. Its protein is CASSGTVPPNTGELFF.

In this sample, this clone turned up a few times. The chain joins TRBV18 to TRBJ1-5; the D gene is possibly TRBD1 (5 bases). This CDR3 comprises 15 residues. The V end lost 3 bases, the J end lost 7 bases, and 16 bases lay between the germline ends. CDR1 is KGHSH, CDR2 LQKENI, per germline. Here the CDR3 reads CASSPGQDSYQPQHF. The CDR3 DNA reads TGTGCCAGCTCACCCGGACAAGATTCTTACCAGCCCCAGCATTTT.

This rearrangement joins TRBV13 to TRBJ2-5; 8 positions match TRBD2. V gave up 2 bases and J gave up 6 bases; unmatched junction bases: 5. The CDR3 has 14 residues. Germline CDR1 and CDR2: PRHDT and FYEKMQ (reference sequence). The CDR3 DNA follows: TGTGCCAGCAGCTTATCAGCGGGGGTGAAGACCCAGTACTTC. Its protein product is CASSLSAGVKTQYF.